The 2 T cell receptor beta chains presented below share a single source sample, sequenced in a study of control samples from healthy donors and cancer patients. This table comes from immunoSEQ multiplex PCR, and its TCRdb copy is limited to in-frame clones, with some not included. The repertoire holds 100,000 to 150,000 clones, with 80% to 95% as singletons. The sequencing sample was made of blood. All receptors come from a man aged 35 to 55 in good health.

The chain joins TRBV19 to TRBJ1-1, with D perhaps TRBD1 (6 bases). The V gene's germline CDR1 is LNHDA and CDR2 SQIVND (reference sequence). The germline V and J ends were trimmed by 0 bases and 9 bases, with 14 bases remaining between them. CDR3 size: 14 residues. The DNA for the CDR3 is TGTGCCAGTAGTATAGAGGTAGGGGACAAAAAAGCTTTCTTT. Its translation: CASSIEVGDKKAFF.

V is TRBV28 and J is TRBJ2-7; tentative D call: TRBD1 (5 bases). V dropped 6 bases and J dropped 3 bases, with 9 bases sitting between them. The CDR3 runs to 12 residues. Germline CDR1 reads MDHEN; CDR2 reads SYDVKM. The CDR3 DNA is TGTGCCAGCAGCACGACAGTCTACGAGCAGTACTTC. Its translation: CASSTTVYEQYF.